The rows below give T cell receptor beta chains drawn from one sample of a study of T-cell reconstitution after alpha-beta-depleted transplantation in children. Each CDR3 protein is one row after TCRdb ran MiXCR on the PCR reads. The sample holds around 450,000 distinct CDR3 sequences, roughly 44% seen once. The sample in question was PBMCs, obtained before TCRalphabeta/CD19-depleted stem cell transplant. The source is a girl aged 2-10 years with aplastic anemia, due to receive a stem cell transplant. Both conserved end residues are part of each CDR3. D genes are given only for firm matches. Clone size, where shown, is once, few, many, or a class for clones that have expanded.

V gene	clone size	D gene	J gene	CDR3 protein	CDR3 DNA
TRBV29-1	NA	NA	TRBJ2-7	CSVDRGPYEQYF	TGCAGCGTTGACCGGGGGCCATACGAGCAGTACTTC
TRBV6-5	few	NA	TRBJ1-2	CASSYSTAANYGYTF	TGTGCCAGCAGTTACTCGACGGCGGCTAACTATGGCTACACCTTC
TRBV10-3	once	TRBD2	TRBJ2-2	CAISGAGGGGELFF	TGTGCCATCAGTGGAGCGGGGGGCGGCGGGGAGCTGTTTTTT
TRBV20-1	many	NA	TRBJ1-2	CSARDRLGDGYTF	TGCAGTGCTAGAGATCGCTTGGGGGACGGCTACACCTTC
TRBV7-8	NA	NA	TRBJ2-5	CASRTLDSLQETQYF	TGTGCCAGCAGGACCCTTGACTCGCTCCAAGAGACCCAGTACTTC
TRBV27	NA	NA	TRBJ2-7	CASSFGRQFYEQYF	TGTGCCAGCAGTTTTGGGCGGCAATTCTACGAGCAGTACTTC
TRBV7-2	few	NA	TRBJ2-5	CASSLIVGAETQYF	TGTGCCAGCAGCCTGATCGTCGGGGCAGAGACCCAGTACTTC
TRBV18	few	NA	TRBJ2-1	CASSRVGGTQAHEQFF	TGTGCCAGCTCACGAGTCGGCGGGACCCAAGCTCATGAGCAGTTCTTC
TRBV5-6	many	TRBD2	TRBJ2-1	CASSIRLAHNEQFF	TGTGCCAGCAGCATAAGACTAGCCCACAATGAGCAGTTCTTC
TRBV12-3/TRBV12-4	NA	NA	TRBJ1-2	CASSGQIYGYTF	TGTGCCAGCAGTGGACAGATCTATGGCTACACCTTC
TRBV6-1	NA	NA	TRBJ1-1	CAARRVNTEAFF	TGTGCCGCGCGACGGGTGAACACTGAAGCTTTCTTT
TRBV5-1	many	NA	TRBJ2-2	CASSPARLNTGELFF	TGCGCCAGCAGCCCCGCCCGACTTAACACCGGGGAGCTGTTTTTT
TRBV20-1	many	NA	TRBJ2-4	CSARTSGLAKNIQYF	TGCAGTGCTAGAACAAGTGGTTTAGCCAAAAACATTCAGTACTTC
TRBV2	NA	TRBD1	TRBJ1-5	CASEGANQPQHF	TGTGCCTCGGAGGGGGCAAACCAGCCCCAGCATTTT
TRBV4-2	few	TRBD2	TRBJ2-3	CASSQDPGLAGGPNTQYF	TGTGCCAGCAGCCAAGATCCGGGACTAGCGGGAGGGCCGAATACGCAGTATTTT
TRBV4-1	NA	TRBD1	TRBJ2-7	CASSQDETGYSYEQYF	TGCGCCAGCAGCCAAGACGAGACAGGGTACTCCTACGAGCAGTACTTC
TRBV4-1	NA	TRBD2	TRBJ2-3	CASSQFALAASLDTQYF	TGCGCCAGCAGCCAATTCGCCCTAGCGGCTTCGTTGGATACGCAGTATTTT
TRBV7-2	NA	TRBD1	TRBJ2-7	CASSVKGQGDYEQYF	TGTGCCAGCAGCGTCAAGGGACAGGGGGACTACGAGCAGTACTTC
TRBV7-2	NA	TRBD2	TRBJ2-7	CASSPTLLSGRAGEQYF	TGTGCCAGCAGCCCGACCTTATTAAGCGGGAGGGCCGGCGAGCAGTACTTC
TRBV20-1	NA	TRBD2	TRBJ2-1	CSARDSGRANNEQFF	TGCAGTGCTAGAGATAGCGGGAGGGCCAACAATGAGCAGTTCTTC
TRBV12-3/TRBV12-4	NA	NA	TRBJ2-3	CASSRTQRGDTQYF	TGTGCCAGCTCCAGGACCCAAAGGGGGGATACGCAGTATTTT
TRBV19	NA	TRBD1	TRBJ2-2	CAISKRGQGLAGTGELFF	TGTGCCATCTCAAAAAGGGGACAGGGGCTTGCTGGTACCGGGGAGCTGTTTTTT
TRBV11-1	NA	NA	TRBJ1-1	CASSLSMQGREIGSEAFF	TGTGCCAGCAGCTTAAGTATGCAGGGGCGCGAAATAGGCTCTGAAGCTTTCTTT
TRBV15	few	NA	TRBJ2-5	CATSRDQYRQETQYF	TGTGCCACCAGCAGAGATCAGTACAGGCAAGAGACCCAGTACTTC
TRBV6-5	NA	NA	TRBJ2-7	CASSLLELAPLQYF	TGTGCCAGCAGTTTGCTAGAGTTGGCGCCCCTCCAGTACTTC
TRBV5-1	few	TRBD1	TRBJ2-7	CASTGTGGEEQYF	TGCGCCAGCACTGGGACAGGGGGGGAGGAGCAGTACTTC
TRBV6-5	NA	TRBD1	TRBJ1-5	CASSYSNTGTEPQHF	TGTGCCAGCAGTTACTCGAATACTGGGACAGAGCCCCAGCATTTT
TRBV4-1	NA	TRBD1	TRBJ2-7	CASSQGTGNVYEQYF	TGCGCCAGCAGCCAAGGGACAGGGAACGTCTACGAGCAGTACTTC
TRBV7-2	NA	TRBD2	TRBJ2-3	CASSLAGLAGSTDTQYF	TGTGCCAGCAGCTTAGCGGGACTAGCGGGGAGCACAGATACGCAGTATTTT
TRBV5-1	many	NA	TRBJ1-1	CASRRGYRGAGAEAFF	TGCGCCAGCCGCCGGGGGTATCGGGGGGCGGGCGCTGAAGCTTTCTTT
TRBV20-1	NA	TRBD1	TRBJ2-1	CSASGTAIDNEQFF	TGCAGTGCTAGCGGGACAGCCATCGACAATGAGCAGTTCTTC
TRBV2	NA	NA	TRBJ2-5	CASSEHETQYF	TGTGCCAGCAGTGAGCATGAGACCCAGTACTTC
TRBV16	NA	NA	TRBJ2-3	CASSQYKRAQKDTQYF	TGTGCCAGCAGCCAATACAAGCGGGCCCAGAAAGATACGCAGTATTTT
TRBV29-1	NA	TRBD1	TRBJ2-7	CSVRQGFRDEQYF	TGCAGCGTTCGACAGGGCTTCAGGGACGAGCAGTACTTC
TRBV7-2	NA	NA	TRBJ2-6	CASRLGASGANVLTF	TGTGCCAGCAGATTAGGGGCCTCTGGGGCCAACGTCCTGACTTTC
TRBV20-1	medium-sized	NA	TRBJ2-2	CSVTDRLNTGELFF	TGCAGTGTTACCGACAGGTTGAACACCGGGGAGCTGTTTTTT